The 20 T cell receptor beta chains below were found in one sample sequenced in a study of cytomegalovirus exposure and HLA in healthy donors. PCR employed 60 Vbeta and 13 Jbeta primers. The protocol was immunoSEQ multiplex PCR, while the TCRdb copy is restricted to in-frame clones and leaves out a portion. The sample has 75,000 to 80,000 clones, and its top ten clones hold 3.5% to 4.5%. Sequenced: PBMCs. The receptors stem from a man younger than 35 in good health and CMV-seropositive.

J is TRBJ1-4 and V is TRBV6-1; D not resolved. Trimming stripped 4 bases from V and 0 bases from J, with 9 bases between. CDR1 is MNHNS, CDR2 SASEGT, per germline. CDR3 size: 15 residues. The chain's CDR3 is CASSVRHSTNEKLFF. The CDR3 DNA is TGTGCCAGCAGTGTCCGACACTCAACTAATGAAAAACTGTTTTTT.

The chain has TRBV19 and TRBJ2-1; D is undetermined. Trimming removed 5 bases at V and 0 bases at J, with 11 bases between. The CDR3 totals 15 residues. CDR1 is LNHDA and CDR2 is SQIVND in the germline V gene (reference sequence). As DNA, the CDR3 is TGTGCCAGTAGTGTAGGTGAGGTCTCCTACAATGAGCAGTTCTTC. It specifies CASSVGEVSYNEQFF.

This chain joins TRBV6-5 and TRBJ2-7; 9 nucleotides agree with TRBD1. Trimming cost V 5 bases and J 5 bases; bases outside gene matches: 7. Germline V gene sequence: CDR1 MNHEY, CDR2 SVGAGI. The CDR3 has 14 amino acids. CDR3 region: CASSPGQGYDEQYF. The DNA for the CDR3 is TGTGCCAGCAGTCCGGGACAGGGTTATGACGAGCAGTACTTC.

The chain carries TRBV21-1 and TRBJ1-5; the table's D gene call, TRBD1, was not cross checked with the DNA. TRBV21-1 is flagged as a pseudogene. The CDR3 spans 17 residues. The CDR3 nucleotides are TGTGCCAGCAGCAAACGCCGGGCAGGGTGGGGTAATCAGCCCCAGCATTTT. Its translation is CASSKRRAGWGNQPQHF.

The rearrangement uses TRBV5-4 and TRBJ2-3, with D perhaps matching TRBD2 (6 bases). The CDR3 spans 12 residues. Germline V gene data show CDR1 as SGHNT and CDR2 as YYREEE (reference sequence). V was clipped by 5 bases and J by 4 bases, with 8 bases between them. CDR3 nucleotide sequence: TGTGCCAGCAGTACGGGAGCAGATACGCAGTATTTT. As protein: CASSTGADTQYF.

In DNA form, the CDR3 reads TGTGCCAGCTCAGCTAGCGGGGCTGACTACGAGCAGTACTTC. It is translated as CASSASGADYEQYF. This chain links TRBV18 with TRBJ2-7, with 9 bases matching TRBD2. Germline V gives CDR1 KGHSH, CDR2 LQKENI. This CDR3 has 14 amino acids. After removal of 5 bases from V and 3 bases from J, the junction contained 5 bases not matched to a gene.

This chain uses TRBV6-5 with TRBJ1-2, with D perhaps TRBD1 (6 bases). CDR1 is MNHEY, CDR2 SVGAGI, per germline. V shed 10 bases and J shed 4 bases, with 16 bases lying between them. This CDR3 comprises 13 residues. The CDR3 loop is CATVRGSGYGYTF. The CDR3 coding sequence is TGTGCCACCGTCAGGGGTTCCGGCTATGGCTACACCTTC.

This sequence joins TRBV7-9 and TRBJ1-2; weak D call: TRBD1 (6 bases). Germline-derived CDR1 and CDR2 are SEHNR and FQNEAQ (reference sequence). V was cut by 8 bases and J by 3 bases, with 19 bases left in between. The CDR3 loop spans 15 amino acids. CDR3 region: CASEWLGGRDYGYTF. In DNA form, the CDR3 reads TGTGCCAGCGAATGGTTGGGGGGGCGCGACTATGGCTACACCTTC.

The chain links TRBV5-6 to TRBJ1-2, with TRBD1 matching 10 bases. CDR1 and CDR2 from the germline V gene are SGHDT and YYEEEE. V lost 1 base, J lost 0 bases, and 6 bases stayed unmatched. The CDR3 sequence is 17 residues long. Written as DNA, the CDR3 is TGTGCCAGCAGCTTGTTCGGACAGGGGGACCCTAACTATGGCTACACCTTC. This sequence encodes CASSLFGQGDPNYGYTF.

The chain employs TRBV6-6 and TRBJ1-2, with D possibly matching TRBD1 (6 bases). Deletions cut 6 bases from V and 5 bases from J, with 13 bases between. Germline V gives CDR1 MNHNY, CDR2 SVGAGI (reference sequence). The CDR3 consists of 13 residues. CDR3 region: CASRSQQGYGYTF. The CDR3 DNA follows: TGTGCCAGCAGATCACAACAGGGTTATGGCTACACCTTC.

The chain carries TRBV5-1 and TRBJ1-6; TRBD1 matches at 7 bases. CDR3 size: 15 residues. Germline assignment: CDR1 SGHRS and CDR2 YFSETQ. The V segment lost 3 bases and the J segment 6 bases; nucleotides outside the gene matches: 6. The chain's CDR3 is CASSSRDSGNSPLHF. The CDR3 nucleotides are TGCGCCAGCAGCTCCCGGGACAGTGGTAATTCACCCCTCCACTTT.

Remarks on this clone: Other nucleotide sequences from this sample produce the same CDR3. The rearrangement uses TRBV29-1 and TRBJ2-7; 7 nucleotides line up with TRBD1. The V gene's germline CDR1 is SQVTM and CDR2 ANQGSEA. With V trimmed by 7 bases and J by 5 bases, 11 bases remained unmatched. The CDR3 covers 13 residues. Here the CDR3 DNA reads TGCAGCGCATTGCGGACAGGAAGCAACGAGCAGTACTTC. Encoded protein: CSALRTGSNEQYF.

The chain recombines TRBV27 with TRBJ2-7; maybe TRBD2 (5 bases). This CDR3 comprises 16 residues. The V gene lost 5 bases and the J gene lost 2 bases, with 19 bases spanning the gap. Germline assignment: CDR1 MNHEY and CDR2 SMNVEV (reference sequence). CDR3 residues: CASSPSHGEAPYEQYF. DNA of the CDR3: TGTGCCAGCAGTCCCTCGCACGGGGAAGCCCCCTACGAGCAGTACTTC.

V gene TRBV28 combines with J gene TRBJ1-5; 11 nucleotides agree with TRBD1. There are 15 residues in the CDR3. Germline assignment: CDR1 MDHEN and CDR2 SYDVKM. Unmatched junction bases numbered 7, after V lost 5 bases and J lost 7 bases. CDR3 protein: CASSPRTGGGQPQHF. In DNA, the CDR3 is TGTGCCAGCAGTCCCCGGACAGGGGGCGGGCAGCCCCAGCATTTT. The full variable domain, rest sourced from reference TRBV28 and TRBJ1-5, is DVKVTQSSRYLVKRTGEKVFLECVQDMDHENMFWYRQDPGLGLRLIYFSYDVKMKEKGDIPEGYSVSREKKERFSLILESASTNQTSMYLCASSPRTGGGQPQHFGDGTRLSIL.

The chain employs TRBV5-1 and TRBJ1-1; TRBD1 is a possible D gene (6 bases). The CDR3 has 14 residues. Trimming left V 4 bases short and J 3 bases short, with 13 bases between. CDR1 and CDR2 from the germline V gene are SGHRS and YFSETQ. Here the CDR3 DNA reads TGCGCCAGCAGCCCGGGACAAAAGGACACTGAAGCTTTCTTT. Its protein product is CASSPGQKDTEAFF.

The chain uses TRBV6-1 and TRBJ1-3; D uncertain. Trimming shortened V by 3 bases and J by 4 bases, and 7 bases separated the two germline ends. CDR1 is MNHNS and CDR2 is SASEGT in the germline V gene. The CDR3 contains 13 residues. Written as DNA, the CDR3 is TGTGCCAGCAGTGACACAACGGGAAACACCATATATTTT. Protein sequence: CASSDTTGNTIYF.

V usage is TRBV4-1 and J usage is TRBJ2-7; D not certain. The V and J ends lost 2 bases and 4 bases respectively, with 18 bases between them. The CDR3 has 16 amino acids. From germline, CDR1 is MGHRA and CDR2 YSYEKL. CDR3 DNA sequence: TGCGCCAGCAGCCAACCCTTGACTCGGAGCCGGTACGAGCAGTACTTC. Amino acid sequence: CASSQPLTRSRYEQYF.

The V and J genes are TRBV5-1 and TRBJ2-3, with 9 nucleotides matching TRBD1. This CDR3 comprises 17 residues. The V segment lost 4 bases and the J segment 3 bases; nucleotides outside the gene matches: 12. Germline V gives CDR1 SGHRS, CDR2 YFSETQ. In nucleotides, the CDR3 is TGCGCCAGCAGCCCACCCCTCCCAGGACAGGGGACAGATACGCAGTATTTT. It translates to CASSPPLPGQGTDTQYF.

The chain is built from TRBV7-3 and TRBJ2-2, with 7 bases identical to TRBD2. This CDR3 region has 15 residues. Trimming took 2 bases from V and 4 from J; bases not matched to a gene: 4. Germline V lookup: CDR1 SGHTA, CDR2 FQGTGA. The chain's CDR3 is CASSLVSSGTGELFF. CDR3 sequence (DNA): TGTGCCAGCAGCTTAGTATCTAGCGGCACCGGGGAGCTGTTTTTT.

The chain has TRBV6-1 and TRBJ1-2; D remains unclear. The germline gives CDR1 MNHNS, CDR2 SASEGT. The CDR3 sequence is 18 residues long. Trimming removed 3 bases at V and 4 bases at J, with 24 bases between. The CDR3 sequence: CASSDALYSAGAVYGYTF. The CDR3 DNA reads TGTGCCAGCAGTGACGCCCTCTACTCGGCGGGAGCCGTCTATGGCTACACCTTC.